This passage covers 7 T cell receptor beta chains from one sample sequenced in a study of cytomegalovirus exposure and HLA in healthy donors. The PCR had 60 Vbeta and 13 Jbeta primers. Generated by immunoSEQ multiplex PCR, the TCRdb table keeps only in-frame clones and is missing some. The sample comprises some 150,000 clones, approximately 87% of which are singletons, and roughly 5% rests with the top ten. Sequencing input: PBMCs. The receptor source for this set is a young woman in good health and CMV-seronegative.

The rearrangement uses TRBV5-4 and TRBJ1-2, with D unclear. The CDR3 is 13 amino acids. Germline assignment: CDR1 SGHNT and CDR2 YYREEE (reference sequence). Trimming took 0 bases from V and 6 from J, leaving 9 bases between them. The DNA of the CDR3 is TGTGCCAGCAGCTTGGTAGCAATTGATGGCTACACCTTC. Translating it yields CASSLVAIDGYTF.

CDR3: CASSWVGARGYTF. Here the CDR3 DNA reads TGTGCCAGCAGTTGGGTGGGGGCGAGGGGCTACACCTTC. The V call is TRBV6-7, the J call TRBJ1-2; tentatively, D is TRBD1 (6 bases). TRBV6-7 is an open reading frame whose function is uncertain. The CDR3 spans 13 residues. Trimming cost V 4 bases and J 8 bases, with 14 bases left between them.

With respect to this clone: Other DNA sequences in this sample translate to the same CDR3. The chain employs TRBV19 and TRBJ1-2, with TRBD1 matching over 11 bases. The CDR3 spans 15 residues. Germline V gene sequence: CDR1 LNHDA, CDR2 SQIVND (reference sequence). V gave up 7 bases and J gave up 4 bases; unmatched junction bases: 8. The CDR3 DNA is TGTGCCAGTACCCCAACCGGGACAGGGGGCTATGGCTACACCTTC. Amino acid sequence: CASTPTGTGGYGYTF.

This clone was recorded a few times. V gene TRBV10-1 combines with J gene TRBJ1-5; 7 nucleotides match TRBD1. The CDR3 has 15 residues. Germline trimming cut 5 bases from V and 2 bases from J; bases unmatched to any gene: 6. CDR1 and CDR2 from the germline V gene are WNHNN and SYGVQD (reference sequence). The CDR3 sequence is CASSNTDRRNQPQHF. CDR3 in DNA: TGCGCCAGCAGTAATACGGACAGGCGCAATCAGCCCCAGCATTTT.

This chain connects TRBV6-5 to TRBJ2-2; TRBD2 matches at 10 bases. V was clipped by 5 bases and J by 4 bases; unmatched bases: 1. Germline CDR1 and CDR2: MNHEY and SVGAGI. CDR3 length equals 14 residues. CDR3 bases: TGTGCCAGCAGTGCTAGCGGGAGCACCGGGGAGCTGTTTTTT. Its protein product is CASSASGSTGELFF.

This chain uses TRBV10-3 with TRBJ2-5; D possibly corresponds to TRBD2 (7 bases). CDR1 ENHRY and CDR2 SYGVKD come from the germline V gene. Deletions cut 7 bases from V and 4 bases from J, with 13 bases between. The CDR3 consists of 13 residues. CDR3 region: CAITRGAGETQYF. CDR3 nucleotides: TGTGCCATCACCCGGGGGGCTGGAGAGACCCAGTACTTC.

The gene calls are TRBV4-3 and TRBJ2-2; D possibly corresponds to TRBD2 (5 bases). V lost 1 base, J lost 3 bases, and 9 bases lay in between. The CDR3 has 15 amino acids. Germline loops: CDR1 LGHNA, CDR2 YSLEER. The CDR3 loop is CASSQVGGYTGELFF. CDR3 nucleotide sequence: TGCGCCAGCAGCCAAGTCGGCGGGTACACCGGGGAGCTGTTTTTT.